A single T cell receptor beta chain is shown here with its context. Antigen specificity is unknown. The germline V gene encodes CDR1 SGDLS and CDR2 YYNGEE. V was shortened by 3 bases and J by 0 bases, with 9 bases between the two germline ends. The CDR3 is 14 residues long. The source of the sample is a study of PD-1 blockade in classical Hodgkin lymphoma. Study context: Nivolumab dosing for patients was 3 mg/kg, administered intravenously every 2 weeks. Overall study findings and caveats: The baseline diversity of complete responders showed similarity to that of newly diagnosed patients.

Generated by immunoSEQ multiplex PCR, the TCRdb table keeps only in-frame clones and is missing some. This sample carries some 21,000 clones, roughly three quarters of them seen once, and the ten largest clones take 15% to 20%. Time point defined: cycle 4 day 1 (C4D1), after more than five weeks of nivolumab. There was relapse after autologous stem cell transplantation in every patient, and there was variation in brentuximab vedotin exposure. This sequence joins TRBV9 and TRBJ1-1, with no clear D. The TCR comes from a human donor with classical Hodgkin lymphoma. Sequenced here: peripheral blood mononuclear cells (PBMCs), sampled before the fourth cycle of nivolumab. CDR3: CASSAHEMNTEAFF. In DNA, the CDR3 is TGTGCCAGCAGCGCCCACGAAATGAACACTGAAGCTTTCTTT.